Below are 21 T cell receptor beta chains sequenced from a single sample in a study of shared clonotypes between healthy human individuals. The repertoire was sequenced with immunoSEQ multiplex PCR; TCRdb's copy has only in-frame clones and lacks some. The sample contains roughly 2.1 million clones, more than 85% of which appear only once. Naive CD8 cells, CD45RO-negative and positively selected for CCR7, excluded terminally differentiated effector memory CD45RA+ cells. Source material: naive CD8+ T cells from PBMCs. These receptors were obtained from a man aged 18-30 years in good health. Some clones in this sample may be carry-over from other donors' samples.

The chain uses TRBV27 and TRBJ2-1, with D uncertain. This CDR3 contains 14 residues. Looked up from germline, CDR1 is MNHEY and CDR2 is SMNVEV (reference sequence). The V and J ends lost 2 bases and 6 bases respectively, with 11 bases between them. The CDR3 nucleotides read TGTGCCAGCAGTTTACACGGGTACGGCAATGAGCAGTTCTTC. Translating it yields CASSLHGYGNEQFF.

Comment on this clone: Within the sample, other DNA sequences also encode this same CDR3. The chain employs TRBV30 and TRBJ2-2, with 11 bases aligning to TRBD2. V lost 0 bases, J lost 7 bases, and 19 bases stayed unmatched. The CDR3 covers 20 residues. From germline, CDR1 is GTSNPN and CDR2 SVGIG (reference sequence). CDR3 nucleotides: TGTGCCTGGAGTGTACCCCGTCTAGCGGGAGGTGGGGAGGAGATCGGGGAGCTGTTTTTT. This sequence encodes CAWSVPRLAGGGEEIGELFF.

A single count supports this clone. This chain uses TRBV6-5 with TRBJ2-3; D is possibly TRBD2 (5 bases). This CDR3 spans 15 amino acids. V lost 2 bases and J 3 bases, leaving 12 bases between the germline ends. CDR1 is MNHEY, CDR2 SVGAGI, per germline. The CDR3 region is CASSYRGWVTDTQYF. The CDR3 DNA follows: TGTGCCAGCAGTTACCGAGGGTGGGTGACAGATACGCAGTATTTT.

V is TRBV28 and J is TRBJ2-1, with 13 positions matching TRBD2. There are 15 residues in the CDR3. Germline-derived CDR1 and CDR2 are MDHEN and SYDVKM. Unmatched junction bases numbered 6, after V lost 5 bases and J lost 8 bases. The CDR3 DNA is TGTGCCAGCAGTCCGACTAGCGGGAGGTTCGATGAGCAGTTCTTC. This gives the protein CASSPTSGRFDEQFF.

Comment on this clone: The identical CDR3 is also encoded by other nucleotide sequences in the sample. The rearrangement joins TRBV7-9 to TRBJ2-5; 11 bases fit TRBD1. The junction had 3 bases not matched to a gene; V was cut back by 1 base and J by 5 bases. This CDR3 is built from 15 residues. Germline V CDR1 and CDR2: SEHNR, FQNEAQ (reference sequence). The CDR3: CASSLGTGGWETQYF. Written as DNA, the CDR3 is TGTGCCAGCAGCTTAGGGACAGGGGGCTGGGAGACCCAGTACTTC.

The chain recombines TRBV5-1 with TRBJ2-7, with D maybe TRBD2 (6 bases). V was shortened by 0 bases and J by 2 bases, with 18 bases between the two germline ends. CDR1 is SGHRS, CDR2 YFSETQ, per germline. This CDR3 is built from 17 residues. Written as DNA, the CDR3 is TGCGCCAGCAGCTTGGCCGGCCGGCTAGCGTATACCTACGAGCAGTACTTC. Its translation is CASSLAGRLAYTYEQYF.

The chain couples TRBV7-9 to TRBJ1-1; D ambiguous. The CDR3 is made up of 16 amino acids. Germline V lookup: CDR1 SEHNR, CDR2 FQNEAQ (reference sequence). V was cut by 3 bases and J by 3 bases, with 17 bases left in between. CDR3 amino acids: CASSLRTGVQDTEAFF. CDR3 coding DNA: TGTGCCAGCAGCTTGAGGACGGGCGTCCAGGACACTGAAGCTTTCTTT. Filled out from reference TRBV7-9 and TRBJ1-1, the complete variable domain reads DTGVSQNPRHKITKRGQNVTFRCDPISEHNRLYWYRQTLGQGPEFLTYFQNEAQLEKSRLLSDRFSAERPKGSFSTLEIQRTEQGDSAMYLCASSLRTGVQDTEAFFGQGTRLTVV.

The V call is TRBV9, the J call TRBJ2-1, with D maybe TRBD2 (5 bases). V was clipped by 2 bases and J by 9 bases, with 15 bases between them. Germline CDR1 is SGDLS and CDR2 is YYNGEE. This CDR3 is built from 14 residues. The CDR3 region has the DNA TGTGCCAGCAGCGTCGGATCATTCGGAGGTGAGCAGTTCTTC. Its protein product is CASSVGSFGGEQFF.

The CDR3 region has the DNA TGTGCCAGCAGCTCGGGGGTACTGAGCTCCTACGAGCAGTACTTC. This sequence encodes CASSSGVLSSYEQYF. The chain couples TRBV11-2 to TRBJ2-7; D is possibly TRBD2 (6 bases). From germline, CDR1 is SGHAT and CDR2 FQNNGV. The CDR3 extends over 15 amino acids. Trimming stripped 4 bases from V and 0 bases from J, with 13 bases between.

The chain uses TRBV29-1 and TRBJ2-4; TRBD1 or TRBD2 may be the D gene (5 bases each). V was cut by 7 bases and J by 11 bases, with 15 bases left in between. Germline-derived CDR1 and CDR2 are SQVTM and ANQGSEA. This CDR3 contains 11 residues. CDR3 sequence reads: CSAITRGVQYF. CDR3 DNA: TGCAGCGCCATAACTAGGGGCGTTCAGTACTTC. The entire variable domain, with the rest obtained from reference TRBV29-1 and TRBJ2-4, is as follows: SAVISQKPSRDICQRGTSLTIQCQVDSQVTMMFWYRQQPGQSLTLIATANQGSEATYESGFVIDKFPISRPNLTFSTLTVSNMSPEDSSIYLCSAITRGVQYFGAGTRLSVL.

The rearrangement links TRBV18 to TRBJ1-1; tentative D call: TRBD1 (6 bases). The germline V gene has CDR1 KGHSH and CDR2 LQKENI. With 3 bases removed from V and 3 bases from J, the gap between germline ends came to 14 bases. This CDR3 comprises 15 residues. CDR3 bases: TGTGCCAGCTCACCTAATAGGGGGGTGGACACTGAAGCTTTCTTT. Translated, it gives CASSPNRGVDTEAFF.

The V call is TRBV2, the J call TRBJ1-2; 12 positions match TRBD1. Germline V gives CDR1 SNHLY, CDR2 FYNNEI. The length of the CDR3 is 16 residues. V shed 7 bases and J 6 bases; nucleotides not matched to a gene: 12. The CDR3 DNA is TGTGCCAGCACCCACAGGCGGGGGACAGGGGGCCATGGCTACACCTTC. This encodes CASTHRRGTGGHGYTF.

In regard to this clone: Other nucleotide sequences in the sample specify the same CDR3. As DNA, the CDR3 is TGCAGCGTTTCCGGCTATGGCTACACCTTC. Translated, it gives CSVSGYGYTF. V is TRBV29-1 and J is TRBJ1-2; D not resolved. Germline V gene data show CDR1 as SQVTM and CDR2 as ANQGSEA. The V end was cut by 5 bases, the J end by 4 bases, with 5 bases between. The CDR3 is 10 amino acids.

The CDR3 spells CASSLFAGASGNTIYF. CDR3 in DNA: TGTGCCAGCAGTTTATTTGCGGGGGCGTCTGGAAACACCATATATTTT. The gene calls are TRBV28 and TRBJ1-3; TRBD1 might be the D (6 bases). The CDR3 is 16 amino acids. Per germline, CDR1 MDHEN and CDR2 SYDVKM. Trimming stripped 1 base from V and 1 base from J, with 11 bases between.

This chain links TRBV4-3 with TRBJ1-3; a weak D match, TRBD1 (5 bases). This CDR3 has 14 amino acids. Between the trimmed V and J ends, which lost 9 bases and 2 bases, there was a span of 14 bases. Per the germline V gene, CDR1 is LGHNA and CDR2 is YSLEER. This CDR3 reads CASGGELPGNTIYF. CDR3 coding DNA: TGCGCCAGTGGGGGGGAATTACCTGGAAACACCATATATTTT.

The DNA for the CDR3 is TGTGCCACCAGCAGAGGAGGGGGCTGGGTCCAAGAGACCCAGTACTTC. Translation gives CATSRGGGWVQETQYF. This chain links TRBV15 with TRBJ2-5; 7 nucleotides agree with TRBD1. CDR1 and CDR2 (germline): LNHNV, YYDKDF (reference sequence). With V trimmed by 1 base and J by 1 base, 6 bases remained unmatched. This CDR3 has 16 amino acids. The full variable domain, its missing parts supplied by reference TRBV15 and TRBJ2-5, is DAMVIQNPRYQVTQFGKPVTLSCSQTLNHNVMYWYQQKSSQAPKLLFHYYDKDFNNEADTPDNFQSRRPNTSFCFLDIRSPGLGDTAMYLCATSRGGGWVQETQYFGPGTRLLVL.

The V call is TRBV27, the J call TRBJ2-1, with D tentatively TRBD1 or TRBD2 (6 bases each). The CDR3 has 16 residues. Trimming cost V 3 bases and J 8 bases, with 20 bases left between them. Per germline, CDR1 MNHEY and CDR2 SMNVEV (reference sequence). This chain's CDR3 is CASSLVGGRWWDEQFF. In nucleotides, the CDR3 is TGTGCCAGCAGTTTGGTTGGGGGGCGATGGTGGGATGAGCAGTTCTTC.

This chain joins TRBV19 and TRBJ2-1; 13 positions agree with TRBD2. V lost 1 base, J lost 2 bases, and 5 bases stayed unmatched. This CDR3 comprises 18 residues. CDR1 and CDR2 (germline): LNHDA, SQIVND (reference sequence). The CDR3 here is CASSIATGLAGTYNEQFF. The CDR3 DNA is TGTGCCAGTAGTATAGCAACGGGACTAGCGGGGACCTACAATGAGCAGTTCTTC.

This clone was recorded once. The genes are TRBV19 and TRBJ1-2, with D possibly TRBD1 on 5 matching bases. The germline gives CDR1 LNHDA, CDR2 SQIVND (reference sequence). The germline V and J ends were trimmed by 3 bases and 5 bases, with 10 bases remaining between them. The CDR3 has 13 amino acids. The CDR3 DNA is TGTGCCAGTAGTATTCAAGGGGCATATGGCTACACCTTC. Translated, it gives CASSIQGAYGYTF.

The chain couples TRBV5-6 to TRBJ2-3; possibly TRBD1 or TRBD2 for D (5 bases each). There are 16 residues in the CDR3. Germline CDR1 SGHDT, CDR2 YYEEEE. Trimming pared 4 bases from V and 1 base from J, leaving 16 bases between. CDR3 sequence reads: CASSPGTDPGTDTQYF. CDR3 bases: TGTGCCAGCAGCCCCGGGACGGACCCGGGCACAGATACGCAGTATTTT.

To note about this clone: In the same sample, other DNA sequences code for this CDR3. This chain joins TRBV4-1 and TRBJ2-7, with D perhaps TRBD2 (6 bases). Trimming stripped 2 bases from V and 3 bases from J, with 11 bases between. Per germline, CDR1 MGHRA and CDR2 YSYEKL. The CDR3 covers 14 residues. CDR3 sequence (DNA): TGCGCCAGCAGCCAACGTGACGGGGGCTACGAGCAGTACTTC. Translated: CASSQRDGGYEQYF.